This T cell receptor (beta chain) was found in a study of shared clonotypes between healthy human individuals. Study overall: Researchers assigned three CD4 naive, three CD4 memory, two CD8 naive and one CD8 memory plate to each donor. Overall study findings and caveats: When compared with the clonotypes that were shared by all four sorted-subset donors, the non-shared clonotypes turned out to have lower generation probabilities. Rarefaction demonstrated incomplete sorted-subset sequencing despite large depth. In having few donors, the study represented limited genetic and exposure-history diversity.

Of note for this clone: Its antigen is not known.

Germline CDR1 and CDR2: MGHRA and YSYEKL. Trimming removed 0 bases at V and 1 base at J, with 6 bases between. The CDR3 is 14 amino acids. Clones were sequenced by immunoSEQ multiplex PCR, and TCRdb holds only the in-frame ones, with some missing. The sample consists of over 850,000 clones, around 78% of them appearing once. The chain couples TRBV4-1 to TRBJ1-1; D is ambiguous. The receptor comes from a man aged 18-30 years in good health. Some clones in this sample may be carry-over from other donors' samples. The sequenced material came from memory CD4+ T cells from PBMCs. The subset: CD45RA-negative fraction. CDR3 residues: CASSQDVSNTEAFF. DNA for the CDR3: TGCGCCAGCAGCCAAGATGTCTCGAACACTGAAGCTTTCTTT.